This T cell receptor (beta chain) was documented in a study of identical twins. This clonotype has just a few counts. This CDR3 has 15 amino acids. Looked up from germline, CDR1 is SNHLY and CDR2 is FYNNEI. V lost 8 bases and J lost 7; bases outside the gene matches: 15. TCRdb itself ran the 5' RACE reads through MiXCR, one entry per CDR3 protein. The sample records around 100,000 distinct CDR3 sequences, about 6% being singletons. Sequencing was carried out using memory T cells sorted from blood. This clonotype originated in a woman between 45 and 60 years old in good health. The chain joins TRBV2 to TRBJ2-3; 7 nucleotides match TRBD1. In nucleotides, the CDR3 is TGTGCCAGCTACCAGGGACAGAGGGTAGGAAATACGCAGTATTTT. Translated: CASYQGQRVGNTQYF. Looking up the rest from reference TRBV2 and TRBJ2-3 gives the full variable domain: EPEVTQTPSHQVTQMGQEVILRCVPISNHLYFYWYRQILGQKVEFLVSFYNNEISEKSEIFDDQFSVERPDGSNFTLKIRSTKLEDSAMYFCASYQGQRVGNTQYFGPGTRLTVL.